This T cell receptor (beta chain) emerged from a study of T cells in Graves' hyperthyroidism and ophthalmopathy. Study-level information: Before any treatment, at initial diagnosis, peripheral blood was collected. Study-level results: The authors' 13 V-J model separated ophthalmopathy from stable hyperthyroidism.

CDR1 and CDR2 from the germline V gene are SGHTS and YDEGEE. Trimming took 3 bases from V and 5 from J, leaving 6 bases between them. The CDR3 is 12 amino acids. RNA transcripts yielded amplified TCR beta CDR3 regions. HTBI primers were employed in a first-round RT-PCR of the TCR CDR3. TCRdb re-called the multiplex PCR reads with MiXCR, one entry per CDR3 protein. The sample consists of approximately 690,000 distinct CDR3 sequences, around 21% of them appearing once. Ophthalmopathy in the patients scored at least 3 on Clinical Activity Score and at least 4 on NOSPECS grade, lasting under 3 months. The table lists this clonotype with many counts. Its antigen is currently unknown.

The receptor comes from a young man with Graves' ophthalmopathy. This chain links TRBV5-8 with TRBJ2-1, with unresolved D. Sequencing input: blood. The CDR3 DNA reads TGTGCCAGCAGCTCTTACGACAATGAGCAGTTCTTC. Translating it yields CASSSYDNEQFF.